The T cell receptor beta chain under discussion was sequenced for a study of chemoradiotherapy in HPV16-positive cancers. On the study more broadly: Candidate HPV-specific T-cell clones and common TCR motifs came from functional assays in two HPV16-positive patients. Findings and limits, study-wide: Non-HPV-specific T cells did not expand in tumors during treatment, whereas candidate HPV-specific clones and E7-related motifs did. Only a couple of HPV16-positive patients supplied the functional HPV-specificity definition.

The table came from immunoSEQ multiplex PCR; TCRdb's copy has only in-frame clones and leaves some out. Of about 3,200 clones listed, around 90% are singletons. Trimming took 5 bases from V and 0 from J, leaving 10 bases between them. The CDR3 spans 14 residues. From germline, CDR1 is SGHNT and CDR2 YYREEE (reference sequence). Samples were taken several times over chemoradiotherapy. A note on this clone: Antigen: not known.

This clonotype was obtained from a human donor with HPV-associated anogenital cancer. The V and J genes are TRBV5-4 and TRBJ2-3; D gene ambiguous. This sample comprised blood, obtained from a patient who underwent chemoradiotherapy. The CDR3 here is CASSPLLSTDTQYF. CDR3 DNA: TGTGCCAGCAGTCCCCTTTTGAGCACAGATACGCAGTATTTT.